This T cell receptor beta chain originates from a study of T cell responses to AZD1222 COVID-19 vaccine. Study in general: Analyses pooled second doses at about 4 or about 12 weeks. The study's findings and limits: Seropositive at baseline were only 5 or 6 AZD1222 recipients. Spike-specific TCR repertoires showed rising breadth and depth after two AZD1222 doses. The donors showed a predominance of white British ancestry and of females, with possible underestimation of clonal diversity.

Notes on this clone: Its matching antigen is unknown.

The CDR3 has 15 amino acids. Trimming removed 3 bases from V and 6 bases from J, with 15 bases in between. The germline V gene has CDR1 GTSNPN and CDR2 SVGIG (reference sequence). Profiled with immunoSEQ multiplex PCR; TCRdb holds only in-frame clones, not every one. The sample holds under 200,000 clones; almost 90% are singletons and the top ten take roughly 5.5%. The sample in question was peripheral blood, obtained on day 0 of AZD1222 vaccination. This chain links TRBV30 with TRBJ1-6, with D maybe TRBD1 (5 bases). The origin of this receptor is an adult in good health. The CDR3 sequence: CAWRPPDRPNSPLHF. In DNA, the CDR3 is TGTGCCTGGAGGCCTCCCGACAGACCTAATTCACCCCTCCACTTT. The full variable domain, rest sourced from reference TRBV30 and TRBJ1-6, is SQTIHQWPATLVQPVGSPLSLECTVEGTSNPNLYWYRQAAGRGLQLLFYSVGIGQISSEVPQNLSASRPQDRQFILSSKKLLLSDSGFYLCAWRPPDRPNSPLHFGNGTRLTVT.